This T cell receptor beta chain was retrieved from a study of blood T cells in healthy people across ages. The total RNA that was extracted per sample amounted to at least 5 micrograms. This clonotype was seen a handful of times. The antigen remains unidentified. Using a J-beta primer mix together with a sample-barcoded 5' primer, a second PCR was run for roughly 7 to 12 cycles. Researchers report that each sample yielded at least 3 million CDR3-containing paired-end reads. TCRdb reanalysed the 5' RACE reads using MiXCR and keeps one entry per CDR3 protein. This sample has approximately 670,000 distinct CDR3 sequences, with around two fifths found just once. Points from the study as a whole: Greater diversity and more naive CD4+ cells were seen in long-lived donors than in aged donors.

The sequenced sample was blood. The receptor's source is a man of 80 years or more in good health.

The CDR3 DNA follows: TGTGCCAGCGGTGGTATGTCTCGCAATGAGCAGTTCTTC. Amino acids: CASGGMSRNEQFF. The V call is TRBV28, the J call TRBJ2-1, with D unresolved. Looked up from germline, CDR1 is MDHEN and CDR2 is SYDVKM. V was clipped by 8 bases and J by 6 bases, with 14 bases between them. This CDR3 region has 13 residues.